The 19 T cell receptor beta chains in this list originate from one sample, sequenced in a study of blood T cell repertoires in COVID-19. Sequencing used immunoSEQ multiplex PCR; TCRdb keeps in-frame clones, though not all of them. In the table there are 200,000 to 300,000 clones, more than 75% of which are singletons. Sequencing was carried out using peripheral blood. The receptor set was obtained from a woman older than 75 with COVID-19, enrolled during active disease.

The chain has TRBV18 and TRBJ2-7, with D maybe TRBD2 (6 bases). V lost 2 bases, J lost 5 bases, and 13 bases lay in between. The CDR3 is 14 amino acids. From germline, CDR1 is KGHSH and CDR2 LQKENI. The DNA of the CDR3 is TGTGCCAGCTCACCAGCGGACTATCCCCACGAGCAGTACTTC. Translation gives CASSPADYPHEQYF.

This clone was detected only a few times. DNA for the CDR3: TGTGCCAGCAGCTTACTAGCGGGGGCCTACACAGATACGCAGTATTTT. Translating gives CASSLLAGAYTDTQYF. The chain is built from TRBV7-6 and TRBJ2-3, with 10 bases identical to TRBD2. With 2 bases clipped from V and 2 bases from J, the junction kept 4 bases outside the gene matches. Germline CDR1 SGHVS, CDR2 FNYEAQ. CDR3 length equals 16 residues.

The chain joins TRBV21-1 to TRBJ2-5; the table's D call of TRBD1 was not tested on the DNA. TRBV21-1 is a pseudogene. This CDR3 is 14 amino acids long. The CDR3 DNA reads TGTGCCAGCAGCAAGACAGGGTCCCAAGAGACCCAGTACTTC. Translation gives CASSKTGSQETQYF.

This sequence joins TRBV7-9 and TRBJ1-1; 7 nucleotides agree with TRBD1. From germline, CDR1 is SEHNR and CDR2 FQNEAQ (reference sequence). This CDR3 contains 13 residues. V trimming: 6 bases; J trimming: 6 bases; junction bases outside the gene matches: 7. The CDR3 loop is CASSQDRQSEAFF. The CDR3 bases are TGTGCCAGCAGTCAGGACAGGCAATCTGAAGCTTTCTTT.

The J gene is TRBJ1-5, the V gene TRBV7-2; the match to TRBD1 covers 10 bases. V dropped 4 bases and J dropped 6; count of bases not matched to a gene: 9. CDR1 and CDR2 from the germline V gene are SGHTA and FQGNSA. The CDR3 is 16 residues long. The CDR3: CASSYSGTGDVQPQHF. The CDR3 DNA reads as TGTGCCAGCAGCTATAGTGGGACAGGGGACGTTCAGCCCCAGCATTTT. The whole variable domain, filled in from reference TRBV7-2 and TRBJ1-5, reads GAGVSQSPSNKVTEKGKDVELRCDPISGHTALYWYRQSLGQGLEFLIYFQGNSAPDKSGLPSDRFSAERTGGSVSTLTIQRTQQEDSAVYLCASSYSGTGDVQPQHFGDGTRLSIL.

The rearrangement joins TRBV2 to TRBJ2-7; 8 bases map to TRBD1. V lost 7 bases, J lost 7 bases, and 6 bases stayed unmatched. The CDR3 sequence is 12 residues long. Germline lookup yields CDR1 SNHLY and CDR2 FYNNEI. The CDR3 spells CASNQGAGEQYF. CDR3 nucleotide sequence: TGTGCCAGCAACCAGGGGGCAGGAGAGCAGTACTTC.

This chain links TRBV5-1 with TRBJ2-5, with a weak D call TRBD2 (6 bases). The CDR3 is 14 amino acids. Germline lookup yields CDR1 SGHRS and CDR2 YFSETQ. The V end was cut by 4 bases, the J end by 5 bases, with 15 bases between. As DNA, the CDR3 is TGCGCCAGCAGCCGCGGAGGGGCGGGGGAGACCCAGTACTTC. Amino acid sequence: CASSRGGAGETQYF.

The rearrangement links TRBV30 to TRBJ1-1, with 9 bases fitting TRBD1. The CDR3 consists of 13 residues. J was trimmed by 1 base and V by 5 bases; bases with no gene match: 2. Germline V gene sequence: CDR1 GTSNPN, CDR2 SVGIG (reference sequence). CDR3 amino acids: CAWAGQGNTEAFF. CDR3 nucleotide sequence: TGTGCCTGGGCGGGACAGGGGAACACTGAAGCTTTCTTT.

The rearrangement uses TRBV3-1 (or the pseudogene TRBV3-2) and TRBJ1-1; D call uncertain. The CDR3 covers 13 residues. In germline, CDR1 is LGHDT, CDR2 YNNKEL (reference sequence). Trimming shortened V by 3 bases and J by 0 bases, and 5 bases separated the two germline ends. CDR3 amino acids: CASSQQMNTEAFF. CDR3 nucleotide sequence: TGTGCCAGCAGCCAGCAGATGAACACTGAAGCTTTCTTT.

The V call is TRBV28, the J call TRBJ1-1, with TRBD1 identical over 11 bases. CDR1 is MDHEN, CDR2 SYDVKM, per germline. The CDR3 covers 17 residues. V lost 2 bases and J lost 4; bases outside the gene matches: 9. The CDR3 sequence: CASSLIGQGAFRTEAFF. CDR3 bases: TGTGCCAGCAGTTTAATTGGACAGGGGGCTTTTCGCACTGAAGCTTTCTTT.

V is TRBV9 and J is TRBJ1-5, with D tentatively TRBD1 (6 bases). The CDR3 runs 17 residues. Looked up from germline, CDR1 is SGDLS and CDR2 is YYNGEE. The germline V and J ends were trimmed by 0 bases and 3 bases, with 16 bases remaining between them. The CDR3 sequence is CASSVGDGTRTNQPQHF. In DNA form, the CDR3 reads TGTGCCAGCAGCGTAGGCGATGGGACACGAACCAATCAGCCCCAGCATTTT.

The rearrangement uses TRBV30 and TRBJ1-5; the D is unclear. Germline assignment: CDR1 GTSNPN and CDR2 SVGIG (reference sequence). Trimming cost V 0 bases and J 6 bases, with 6 bases left between them. The CDR3 is 12 residues long. The CDR3 nucleotides read TGTGCCTGGAGTGTAAGCGCTCAGCCCCAGCATTTT. Its protein is CAWSVSAQPQHF. The complete variable domain, with remaining parts taken from reference TRBV30 and TRBJ1-5, reads SQTIHQWPATLVQPVGSPLSLECTVEGTSNPNLYWYRQAAGRGLQLLFYSVGIGQISSEVPQNLSASRPQDRQFILSSKKLLLSDSGFYLCAWSVSAQPQHFGDGTRLSIL.

The rearrangement joins TRBV29-1 to TRBJ1-5; 7 positions agree with TRBD1. There are 15 residues in the CDR3. Germline V lookup: CDR1 SQVTM, CDR2 ANQGSEA. J was trimmed by 2 bases and V by 6 bases; bases with no gene match: 10. Here the CDR3 reads CSVQIDRVGNQPQHF. The CDR3 DNA reads as TGCAGCGTCCAAATCGACAGGGTGGGCAATCAGCCCCAGCATTTT.

This chain joins TRBV12-3 or TRBV12-4 and TRBJ1-5; 7 bases align to TRBD1. The CDR3 has 12 amino acids. V lost 6 bases and J lost 9; bases outside the gene matches: 5. CDR3 coding DNA: TGTGCCAGCAGGAAGGGGGCCGGGCCCCAGCATTTT. Translated, it gives CASRKGAGPQHF.

The gene calls are TRBV5-1 and TRBJ2-5, with D possibly matching TRBD2 (5 bases). The CDR3 consists of 17 residues. CDR1 is SGHRS, CDR2 YFSETQ, per germline. Trimming removed 2 bases from V and 4 bases from J, with 21 bases in between. CDR3 loop: CASSFGVKQTPPETQYF. CDR3 sequence (DNA): TGCGCCAGCAGCTTCGGGGTAAAGCAAACACCTCCAGAGACCCAGTACTTC.

V and J are TRBV20-1 and TRBJ2-6, with unresolved D. Trimming removed 3 bases at V and 6 bases at J, with 15 bases between. Germline V CDR1 and CDR2: DFQATT, SNEGSKA (reference sequence). CDR3 length: 15 residues. This CDR3 is CSASPPNGLANVLTF. The CDR3 DNA sequence: TGCAGTGCTAGTCCTCCGAATGGCTTGGCCAACGTCCTGACTTTC.

In the case of this clone: Because it lacks the conserved phenylalanine or tryptophan at the end, this CDR3 is likely a read error. The DNA is omitted, as the CDR3 cannot be located on it reliably, and the CDR3 follows TCRdb's listing. The chain recombines TRBV3-1 (or the pseudogene TRBV3-2) with TRBJ1-1; the table's D call TRBD1 went unverified against the DNA. Germline V gene data show CDR1 as LGHDT and CDR2 as YNNKEL (reference sequence). The CDR3 length equals 10 residues, ends included. Here the CDR3 reads CASSLGQGRP.

The chain recombines TRBV6-1 with TRBJ1-4, with D unresolved. The CDR3 is made up of 16 amino acids. Trimming took 1 base from V and 7 from J, leaving 16 bases between them. Per germline, CDR1 MNHNS and CDR2 SASEGT. In nucleotides, the CDR3 is TGTGCCAGCAGTGAAGAAGGGTGGAGGGTCAGTGAAAAACTGTTTTTT. It codes for CASSEEGWRVSEKLFF.

In this sample, this clone turned up once. This chain uses TRBV7-2 with TRBJ2-2; 9 bases are shared with TRBD1. The V gene's germline CDR1 is SGHTA and CDR2 FQGNSA. Trimming cost V 5 bases and J 4 bases; bases outside gene matches: 11. The CDR3 is made up of 17 amino acids. CDR3 sequence reads: CASSKTTGQGSTGELFF. CDR3 DNA: TGTGCCAGCAGCAAGACGACGGGACAGGGTAGCACCGGGGAGCTGTTTTTT.